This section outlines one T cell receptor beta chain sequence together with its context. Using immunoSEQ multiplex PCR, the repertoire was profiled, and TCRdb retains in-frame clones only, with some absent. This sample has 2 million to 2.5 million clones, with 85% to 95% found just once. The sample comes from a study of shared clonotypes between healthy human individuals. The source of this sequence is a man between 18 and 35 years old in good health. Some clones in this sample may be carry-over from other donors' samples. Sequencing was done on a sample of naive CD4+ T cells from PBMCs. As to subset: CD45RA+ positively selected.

The CDR3 nucleotides are TGCGCCAGCAGCTTTGGGGGAGTTGGCACAGATACGCAGTATTTT. Translation: CASSFGGVGTDTQYF. V usage is TRBV5-1 and J usage is TRBJ2-3, with D perhaps TRBD1 or TRBD2 (5 bases each). This CDR3 is 15 amino acids long. Germline V lookup: CDR1 SGHRS, CDR2 YFSETQ. The germline V and J ends were trimmed by 2 bases and 1 base, with 11 bases remaining between them.